This TCR beta chain was identified in a study of response to subunit inactivated influenza vaccine (dated by TCRdb to between 2018 and 2020). As for the study more broadly: The study used deep quantitative T cell receptor repertoire profiling to track responses to a trivalent subunit inactivated influenza vaccine. Overall study outcomes, separate from this receptor: The authors proposed that each seasonal influenza vaccination may bring in only a limited number of new T cells.

This clonotype was seen more than once but under ten times. No antigen is known for it. Per-base qualities were not stored, and no clone one base away is much larger. The method behind the library was RT-PCR. Instrument on record: Illumina HiSeq 2500. TCRdb itself trimmed the public reads at Q25 with fastp, ran MiXCR and retained productive beta chains. Identical CDR3 protein sequences are pooled into one entry, listed with their most common genes and DNA. This sample gives over 800,000 distinct CDR3 sequences in total; 21% of them show up just once. The ten most abundant clones make up roughly 10% of the sample. Trimming accounts for 3 bases at V and 5 bases at J, while the number of junction bases matched to no gene is 9. The CDR3 spans 17 residues, from the cysteine through the phenylalanine. Kept here is only the CDR3 DNA, which spans 51 bases and is read in frame from base 1. The germline V gene supplies CDR1 SGHRS and CDR2 YFSETQ.

The material was PBMCs from blood, obtained about 5 days after vaccination. The sequence is built from TRBV5-1 and TRBJ2-2; 11 of the junction bases match TRBD2. This receptor was taken from a man aged 45 to 65 who received an inactivated influenza vaccine. Donor details come from another sample of the same person, matched by shared clones. The CDR3 in this case is CASSWLAGGSGTGELFF. The nucleotide sequence reads as follows: TGCGCCAGCAGCTGGCTAGCGGGAGGATCGGGTACCGGGGAGCTGTTTTTT.